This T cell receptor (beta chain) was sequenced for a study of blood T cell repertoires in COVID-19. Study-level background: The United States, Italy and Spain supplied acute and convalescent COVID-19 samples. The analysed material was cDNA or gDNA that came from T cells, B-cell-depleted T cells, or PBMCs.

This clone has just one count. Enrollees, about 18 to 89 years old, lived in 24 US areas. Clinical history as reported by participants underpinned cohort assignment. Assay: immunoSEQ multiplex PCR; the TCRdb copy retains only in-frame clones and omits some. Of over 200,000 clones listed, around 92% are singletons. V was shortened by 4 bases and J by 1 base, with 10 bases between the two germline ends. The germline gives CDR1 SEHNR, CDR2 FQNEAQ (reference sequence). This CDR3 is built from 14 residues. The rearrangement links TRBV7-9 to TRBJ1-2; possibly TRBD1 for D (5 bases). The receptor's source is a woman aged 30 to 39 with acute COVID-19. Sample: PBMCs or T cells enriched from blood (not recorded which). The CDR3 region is CASSSYGGNYGYTF. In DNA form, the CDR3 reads TGTGCCAGCAGCTCTTACGGGGGTAACTATGGCTACACCTTC.